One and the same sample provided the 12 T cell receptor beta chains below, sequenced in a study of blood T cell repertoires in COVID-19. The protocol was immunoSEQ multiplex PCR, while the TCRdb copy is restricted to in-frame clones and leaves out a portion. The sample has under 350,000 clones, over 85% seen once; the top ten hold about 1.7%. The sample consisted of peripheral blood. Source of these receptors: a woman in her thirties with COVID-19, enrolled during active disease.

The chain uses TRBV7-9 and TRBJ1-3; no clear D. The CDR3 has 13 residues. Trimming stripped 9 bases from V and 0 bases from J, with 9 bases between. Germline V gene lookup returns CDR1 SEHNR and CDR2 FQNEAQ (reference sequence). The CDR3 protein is CASGLASGNTIYF. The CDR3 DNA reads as TGTGCCAGTGGCCTGGCCTCTGGAAACACCATATATTTT.

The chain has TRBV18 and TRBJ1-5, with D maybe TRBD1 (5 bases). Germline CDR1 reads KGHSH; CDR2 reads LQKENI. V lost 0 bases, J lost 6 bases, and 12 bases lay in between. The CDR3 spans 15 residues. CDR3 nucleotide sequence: TGTGCCAGCTCACCACCGCCAGGGTCGGGTCAGCCCCAGCATTTT. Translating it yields CASSPPPGSGQPQHF.

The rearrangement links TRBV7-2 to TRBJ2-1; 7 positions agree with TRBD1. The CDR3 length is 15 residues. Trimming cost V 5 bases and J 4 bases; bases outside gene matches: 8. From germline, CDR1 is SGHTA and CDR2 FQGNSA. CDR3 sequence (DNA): TGTGCCAGCAGCCCCGACAGGGCAGGATACAATGAGCAGTTCTTC. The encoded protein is CASSPDRAGYNEQFF. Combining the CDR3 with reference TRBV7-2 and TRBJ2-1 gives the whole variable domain GAGVSQSPSNKVTEKGKDVELRCDPISGHTALYWYRQSLGQGLEFLIYFQGNSAPDKSGLPSDRFSAERTGGSVSTLTIQRTQQEDSAVYLCASSPDRAGYNEQFFGPGTRLTVL.

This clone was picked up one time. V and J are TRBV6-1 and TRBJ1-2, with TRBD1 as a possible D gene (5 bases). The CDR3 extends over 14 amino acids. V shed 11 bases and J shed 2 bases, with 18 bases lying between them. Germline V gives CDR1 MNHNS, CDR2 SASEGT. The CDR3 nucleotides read TGTGCCTGTGACAGTTTACATGGGAACTATGGCTACACCTTC. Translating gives CACDSLHGNYGYTF.

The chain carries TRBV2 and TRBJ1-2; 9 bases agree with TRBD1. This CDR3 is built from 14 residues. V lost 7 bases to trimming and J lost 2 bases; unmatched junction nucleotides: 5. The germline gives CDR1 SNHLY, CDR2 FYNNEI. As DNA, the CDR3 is TGTGCCAGCAAACAGGGGGCATCGAACTATGGCTACACCTTC. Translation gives CASKQGASNYGYTF.

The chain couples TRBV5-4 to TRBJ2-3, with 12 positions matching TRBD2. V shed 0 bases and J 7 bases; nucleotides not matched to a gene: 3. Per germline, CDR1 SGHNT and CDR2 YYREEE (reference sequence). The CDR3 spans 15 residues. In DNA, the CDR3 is TGTGCCAGCAGCTTGGCTAGCGGGGGGGCAAATACGCAGTATTTT. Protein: CASSLASGGANTQYF.

The CDR3 spells CASSLVPGGEETQYF. CDR3 coding DNA: TGCGCCAGCAGCTTGGTCCCGGGGGGGGAAGAGACCCAGTACTTC. The V call is TRBV5-1, the J call TRBJ2-5, with 8 bases aligning to TRBD2. Trimming removed 0 bases from V and 3 bases from J; junction bases left unmatched: 4. CDR3 length equals 15 residues. Germline CDR1 reads SGHRS; CDR2 reads YFSETQ. The complete variable domain, with remaining parts taken from reference TRBV5-1 and TRBJ2-5, reads KAGVTQTPRYLIKTRGQQVTLSCSPISGHRSVSWYQQTPGQGLQFLFEYFSETQRNKGNFPGRFSGRQFSNSRSEMNVSTLELGDSALYLCASSLVPGGEETQYFGPGTRLLVL.

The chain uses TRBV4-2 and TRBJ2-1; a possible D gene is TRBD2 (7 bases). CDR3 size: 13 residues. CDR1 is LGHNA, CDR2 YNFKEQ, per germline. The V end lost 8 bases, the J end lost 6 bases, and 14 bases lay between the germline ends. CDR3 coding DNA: TGTGCCAGCGGACCGGGGGGCCGCAATGAGCAGTTCTTC. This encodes CASGPGGRNEQFF.

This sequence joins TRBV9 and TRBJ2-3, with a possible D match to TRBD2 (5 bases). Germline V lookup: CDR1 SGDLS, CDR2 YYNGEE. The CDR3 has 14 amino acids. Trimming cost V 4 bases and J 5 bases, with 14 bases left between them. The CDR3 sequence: CASSLWVEGDTQYF. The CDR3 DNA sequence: TGTGCCAGCAGCCTTTGGGTCGAGGGAGATACGCAGTATTTT.

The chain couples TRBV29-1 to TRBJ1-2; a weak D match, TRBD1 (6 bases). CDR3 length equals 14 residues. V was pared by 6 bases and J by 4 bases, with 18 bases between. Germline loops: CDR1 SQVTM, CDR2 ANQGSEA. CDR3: CSVLPGGQSYGYTF. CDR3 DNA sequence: TGCAGCGTCTTACCCGGGGGGCAGTCCTATGGCTACACCTTC.

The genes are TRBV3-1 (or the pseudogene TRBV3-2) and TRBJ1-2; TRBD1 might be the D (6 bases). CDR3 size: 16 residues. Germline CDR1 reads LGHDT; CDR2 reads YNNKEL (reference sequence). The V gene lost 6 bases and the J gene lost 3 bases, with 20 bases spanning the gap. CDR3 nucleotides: TGTGCCAGCAGAGGTTACAGGGATTCGAAGGACTATGGCTACACCTTC. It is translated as CASRGYRDSKDYGYTF.

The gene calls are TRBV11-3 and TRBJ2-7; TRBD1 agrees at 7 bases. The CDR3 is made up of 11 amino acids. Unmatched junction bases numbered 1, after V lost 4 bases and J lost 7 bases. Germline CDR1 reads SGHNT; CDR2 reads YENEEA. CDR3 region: CASSSRGEQYF. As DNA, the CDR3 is TGTGCCAGCAGCTCCAGGGGGGAGCAGTACTTC.